Listed here are 21 T cell receptor beta chains from one sample, sequenced in a study of identical twins. In TCRdb, the 5' RACE reads were re-called with MiXCR into one record per CDR3 protein. This sample has about 490,000 distinct CDR3 sequences, with around 15% found just once. The same specimen was also included in a second study, on yellow fever vaccine responses in identical twins.

Sequences were obtained from CD4+ T cells sorted from blood. The receptors were gathered from a woman between 18 and 29 years old in good health.

This chain uses TRBV28 with TRBJ2-2; tentatively, D is TRBD2 (6 bases). The CDR3 is made up of 14 amino acids. Trimming pared 8 bases from V and 2 bases from J, leaving 12 bases between. Germline V CDR1 and CDR2: MDHEN, SYDVKM. Here the CDR3 DNA reads TGTGCCAGCTACCCCGGGAGCAACACCGGGGAGCTGTTTTTT. Translation gives CASYPGSNTGELFF.

The chain uses TRBV5-1 and TRBJ1-1; perhaps TRBD1 as D (5 bases). Trimming took off 4 bases at V and 5 bases at J, with 21 bases between the two ends. This CDR3 is built from 16 residues. Germline V gives CDR1 SGHRS, CDR2 YFSETQ. CDR3 sequence: CASSTGIGAWGTEAFF. CDR3 nucleotide sequence: TGCGCCAGCAGCACTGGGATTGGGGCTTGGGGGACTGAAGCTTTCTTT.

The chain combines TRBV6-1 with TRBJ2-1; 7 positions match TRBD2. J was trimmed by 1 base and V by 1 base; bases with no gene match: 4. The CDR3 totals 16 residues. Per germline, CDR1 MNHNS and CDR2 SASEGT. The CDR3 loop is CASSEGGGGSYNEQFF. The CDR3 coding sequence is TGTGCCAGCAGTGAAGGGGGGGGAGGATCCTACAATGAGCAGTTCTTC.

This chain links TRBV5-1 with TRBJ2-1; weak D call: TRBD1 (6 bases). The CDR3 is 14 amino acids. The ends were cut back, 7 bases at V and 2 bases at J, with 13 bases in the middle. Germline V gene lookup returns CDR1 SGHRS and CDR2 YFSETQ. The CDR3: CASEQGFAYNEQFF. CDR3 in DNA: TGCGCCAGCGAACAGGGTTTCGCCTACAATGAGCAGTTCTTC.

This clonotype came up a few times. CDR3 sequence reads: CASSPRVAAGEQYF. DNA for the CDR3: TGTGCCAGCAGCCCACGGGTAGCGGCGGGGGAGCAGTACTTC. The chain has TRBV11-2 and TRBJ2-7; tentatively, D is TRBD2 (6 bases). This CDR3 comprises 14 residues. V was trimmed by 5 bases and J by 7 bases, leaving 18 bases between them. In germline, CDR1 is SGHAT, CDR2 FQNNGV.

The chain employs TRBV25-1 and TRBJ2-1; 8 bases match TRBD2. CDR3 length equals 16 residues. V trimming: 2 bases; J trimming: 1 base; junction bases outside the gene matches: 4. The germline V gene encodes CDR1 MGHDK and CDR2 SYGVNS. This CDR3 reads CASSEPLAGSYNEQFF. Here the CDR3 DNA reads TGTGCCAGCAGTGAACCGCTAGCGGGTTCCTACAATGAGCAGTTCTTC.

V gene TRBV20-1 combines with J gene TRBJ2-3; 8 bases fit TRBD2. The germline V gene has CDR1 DFQATT and CDR2 SNEGSKA (reference sequence). There are 15 residues in the CDR3. V gave up 0 bases and J gave up 2 bases; unmatched junction bases: 4. DNA of the CDR3: TGCAGTGCTAGAGATAGCGGGAAATTCACAGATACGCAGTATTTT. Its protein is CSARDSGKFTDTQYF.

This clonotype was seen more than once but under ten times. This rearrangement joins TRBV20-1 to TRBJ2-3; D is uncertain. Trimming removed 4 bases at V and 2 bases at J, with 19 bases between. CDR3 length: 16 residues. The germline gives CDR1 DFQATT, CDR2 SNEGSKA (reference sequence). The CDR3 here is CSATPRTEAATDTQYF. In nucleotides, the CDR3 is TGCAGTGCTACCCCACGGACCGAGGCGGCCACAGATACGCAGTATTTT.

Only a few counts were recorded for this clonotype. This rearrangement joins TRBV20-1 to TRBJ2-7; TRBD2 agrees at 10 bases. The CDR3 length is 14 residues. The germline V gene has CDR1 DFQATT and CDR2 SNEGSKA (reference sequence). V was clipped by 5 bases and J by 3 bases; unmatched bases: 7. The CDR3 DNA is TGCAGTGCTCACACGGCTAGCGGGAGCTACGAGCAGTACTTC. This encodes CSAHTASGSYEQYF.

The table lists this clonotype with a few counts. This chain uses TRBV5-1 with TRBJ1-2; D not certain. Per the germline V gene, CDR1 is SGHRS and CDR2 is YFSETQ. V shed 0 bases and J shed 5 bases, with 11 bases lying between them. The CDR3 totals 14 residues. The DNA of the CDR3 is TGCGCCAGCAGCTTGGATGGAGGGAGGTATGGCTACACCTTC. Its protein product is CASSLDGGRYGYTF.

This clonotype has more than one count but fewer than ten. This chain uses TRBV12-3 or TRBV12-4 with TRBJ2-3, with 7 bases fitting TRBD2. CDR3 size: 14 residues. V shed 3 bases and J 3 bases; nucleotides not matched to a gene: 3. The CDR3 bases are TGTGCCAGCAGTTTCGGGGGGACGACAGATACGCAGTATTTT. This gives the protein CASSFGGTTDTQYF.

This clonotype has a count of ten or more. The chain uses TRBV12-3 or TRBV12-4 and TRBJ2-7, with D possibly TRBD2 on 5 matching bases. The CDR3 covers 11 residues. Trimming left V 6 bases short and J 7 bases short, with 10 bases between. The CDR3 coding sequence is TGTGCCAGCAGCCAGTCGGGGGAGCAGTACTTC. Translating gives CASSQSGEQYF.

J is TRBJ2-1 and V is TRBV7-2, with 9 bases that match TRBD2. Germline-derived CDR1 and CDR2 are SGHTA and FQGNSA. The trim removed 1 base at V and 10 bases at J, leaving 11 bases unmatched. The length of the CDR3 is 16 residues. DNA for the CDR3: TGTGCCAGCAGCTTAGTGATGGCGGGGGGGCCTGGAGAGCAGTTCTTC. Translated: CASSLVMAGGPGEQFF.

This clonotype appeared many times. The chain carries TRBV14 and TRBJ2-1; D gene uncertain. The CDR3 spans 17 residues. In germline, CDR1 is SGHDN, CDR2 FVKESK. V was trimmed by 1 base and J by 5 bases, leaving 18 bases between them. The CDR3 DNA reads TGTGCCAGCAGCCAAGGTCTGCGTTCCATACCGAACAATGAGCAGTTCTTC. This sequence encodes CASSQGLRSIPNNEQFF.

Only a few counts were recorded for this clonotype. The chain employs TRBV29-1 and TRBJ2-5, with D perhaps matching TRBD2 (6 bases). This CDR3 spans 13 amino acids. Germline V CDR1 and CDR2: SQVTM, ANQGSEA. The germline V and J ends were trimmed by 4 bases and 1 base, with 10 bases remaining between them. Written as DNA, the CDR3 is TGCAGCGTTGTAGCGGCGGGCCAAGAGACCCAGTACTTC. Protein product: CSVVAAGQETQYF.

This clonotype has at least ten counts. One junction end does not reproduce the germline sequence, and a read error may be involved. The chain combines TRBV12-3 or TRBV12-4 with TRBJ2-5; D is possibly TRBD1 (5 bases). This CDR3 is built from 11 residues. For the CDR3, the DNA is TGCGCCAGCAGCTTGGGGCAGACCCAGTACTTC. This encodes CASSLGQTQYF.

V gene TRBV5-6 combines with J gene TRBJ2-2; maybe TRBD1 (5 bases). V was shortened by 0 bases and J by 1 base, with 19 bases between the two germline ends. Germline values: CDR1 SGHDT, CDR2 YYEEEE. The CDR3 extends over 19 amino acids. The chain's CDR3 is CASSLVRQPLHENTGELFF. DNA for the CDR3: TGTGCCAGCAGCTTGGTCAGACAGCCTCTTCACGAGAACACCGGGGAGCTGTTTTTT.

This clonotype was seen a few times. The V gene is TRBV5-4, the J gene TRBJ2-2, with 8 bases lining up with TRBD2. Germline V CDR1 and CDR2: SGHNT, YYREEE (reference sequence). V lost 1 base and J lost 1; bases outside the gene matches: 12. This CDR3 is built from 19 residues. The CDR3 spells CASSLPAGGGYLNTGELFF. The CDR3 DNA reads as TGTGCCAGCAGCTTGCCTGCGGGGGGCGGTTATCTGAACACCGGGGAGCTGTTTTTT.

This clonotype was seen ten or more times. The chain couples TRBV14 to TRBJ2-1; 11 bases agree with TRBD1. Germline CDR1 SGHDN, CDR2 FVKESK. The CDR3 runs 15 residues. J gave up 8 bases and V 3 bases, and 6 bases lay outside the gene matches. The CDR3 DNA sequence: TGTGCCAGCAGCCATCTTCGGACAGGGGGCTATGAGCAGTTCTTC. Translation: CASSHLRTGGYEQFF.

V usage is TRBV7-7 and J usage is TRBJ2-7, with 7 bases aligning to TRBD2. The CDR3 extends over 15 amino acids. Trimming cost V 5 bases and J 0 bases; bases outside gene matches: 7. Looked up from germline, CDR1 is SSHAT and CDR2 is FNYEAQ (reference sequence). The CDR3 DNA reads TGTGCCAGCAGCCTAGGTGCGGGGGACTCCTACGAGCAGTACTTC. Translation gives CASSLGAGDSYEQYF.

A few counts support this clonotype. The chain is built from TRBV6-2 or TRBV6-3 and TRBJ2-1; D may be TRBD2 (5 bases). CDR1 and CDR2 (germline): MNHEY, SVGEGT. The CDR3 has 17 residues. Trimming took 5 bases from V and 0 from J, leaving 17 bases between them. The DNA of the CDR3 is TGTGCCAGCAGTCGCAGGACTGCCCAAAGCTCCTACAATGAGCAGTTCTTC. It specifies CASSRRTAQSSYNEQFF.